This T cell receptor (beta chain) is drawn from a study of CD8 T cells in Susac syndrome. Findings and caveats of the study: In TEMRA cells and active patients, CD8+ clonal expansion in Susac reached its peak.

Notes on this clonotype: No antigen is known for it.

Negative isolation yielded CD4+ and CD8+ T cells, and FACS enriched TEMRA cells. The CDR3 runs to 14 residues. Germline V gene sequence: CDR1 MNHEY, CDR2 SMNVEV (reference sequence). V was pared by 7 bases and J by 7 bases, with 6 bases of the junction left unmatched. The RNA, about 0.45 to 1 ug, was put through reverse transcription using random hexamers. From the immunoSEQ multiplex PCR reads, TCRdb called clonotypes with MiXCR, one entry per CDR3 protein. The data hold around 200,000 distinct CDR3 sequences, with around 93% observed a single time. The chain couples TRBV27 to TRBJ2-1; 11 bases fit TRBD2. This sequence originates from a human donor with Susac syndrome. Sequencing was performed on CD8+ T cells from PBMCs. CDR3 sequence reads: CASTRLAGKNEQFF. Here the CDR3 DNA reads TGTGCCAGCACCCGACTAGCGGGGAAAAATGAGCAGTTCTTC.